Reported below is one T cell receptor beta chain. These data originate in a study of cytomegalovirus exposure and HLA in healthy donors. In the PCR, 60 Vbeta and 13 Jbeta primers were used. Profiled with immunoSEQ multiplex PCR; TCRdb holds only in-frame clones, not every one. The sample shows some 100,000 clones, more than 60% of them seen only once. Trimming cost V 3 bases and J 3 bases; bases outside gene matches: 7. The CDR3 consists of 15 residues. Germline CDR1 MGHRA, CDR2 YSYEKL. The J gene is TRBJ2-7, the V gene TRBV4-1, with 8 positions matching TRBD2. Sequencing was performed on PBMCs. The origin of this receptor is a woman younger than 35 in good health and CMV-seropositive. CDR3 sequence (DNA): TGCGCCAGCAGCCACCTCGGGAGGGGGAGCTACGAGCAGTACTTC. This gives the protein CASSHLGRGSYEQYF.